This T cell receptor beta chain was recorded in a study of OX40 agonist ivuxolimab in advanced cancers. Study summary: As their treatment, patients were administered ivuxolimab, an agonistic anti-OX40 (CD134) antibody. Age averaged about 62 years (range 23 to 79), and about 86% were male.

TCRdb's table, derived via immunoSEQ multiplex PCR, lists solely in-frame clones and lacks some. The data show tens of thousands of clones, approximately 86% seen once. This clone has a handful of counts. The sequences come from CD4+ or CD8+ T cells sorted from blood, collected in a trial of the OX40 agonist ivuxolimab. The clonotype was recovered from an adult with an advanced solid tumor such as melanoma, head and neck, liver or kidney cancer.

The CDR3 DNA follows: TGTGCCAGCTGGAGGGAAAAACTGTTTTTT. Protein: CASWREKLFF. The chain recombines TRBV2 with TRBJ1-4; no clear D. V shed 8 bases and J shed 8 bases, with 6 bases lying between them. There are 10 residues in the CDR3. Germline CDR1 SNHLY, CDR2 FYNNEI.